This entry lists 3 T cell receptor beta chains sequenced from one sample in a study of control samples from healthy donors and cancer patients. Method: immunoSEQ multiplex PCR; TCRdb's copy keeps in-frame clones and lacks some. The data contain around 180,000 clones, approximately 86% of them singletons. The source material was blood. The receptors here all came from a woman in her thirties in good health.

The chain uses TRBV20-1 and TRBJ2-3; D is unresolved. Germline V gives CDR1 DFQATT, CDR2 SNEGSKA (reference sequence). The length of the CDR3 is 11 residues. V was cut by 1 base and J by 9 bases, with 8 bases left in between. The CDR3 reads CSARVQITQYF. DNA for the CDR3: TGCAGTGCTAGAGTACAGATAACGCAGTATTTT.

The rearrangement links TRBV2 to TRBJ1-6; D ambiguous. Germline-derived CDR1 and CDR2 are SNHLY and FYNNEI. The CDR3 loop spans 16 amino acids. V lost 0 bases to trimming and J lost 0 bases, with 6 bases between them. CDR3 bases: TGTGCCAGCAGTGAAGCAGGGAGCTCCTATAATTCACCCCTCCACTTT. Protein product: CASSEAGSSYNSPLHF. The full variable domain, rest sourced from reference TRBV2 and TRBJ1-6, is EPEVTQTPSHQVTQMGQEVILRCVPISNHLYFYWYRQILGQKVEFLVSFYNNEISEKSEIFDDQFSVERPDGSNFTLKIRSTKLEDSAMYFCASSEAGSSYNSPLHFGNGTRLTVT.

The V call is TRBV24-1, the J call TRBJ2-3, with D unclear. Trimming removed 6 bases from V and 6 bases from J, with 15 bases in between. Germline CDR1 is KGHDR and CDR2 is SFDVKD. The CDR3 is 14 amino acids. The CDR3 DNA sequence: TGTGCCACCAGTAGTTCTCGCGGAGCGGATACGCAGTATTTT. Protein sequence: CATSSSRGADTQYF.